This T cell receptor beta chain stems from a study of shared clonotypes between healthy human individuals (dated by TCRdb to the early 2020s). With regard to the full study: The cohort comprised a couple of women and a few men aged 18 to 49 years. Per donor, three plates each were used for CD4 naive and CD4 memory, two for CD8 naive, and one for CD8 memory. To estimate repertoire size and how much clonotype sharing occurs between individuals, the study deeply sequenced the blood TCR repertoires of five or six healthy adults. To increase sequencing depth and limit assay-specific biases, different laboratories used diverse techniques to prepare libraries and sequence TCR repertoires. Leukapheresis yielded between about 0.8 and 8.9 billion PBMCs per donor.

The donors were healthy, HIV-negative adults with no recently reported acute infections or vaccinations. Every donor was a Caucasian adult residing in Nashville, Tennessee, USA. CD4+ T cells were enriched by magnetic negative selection, after which naive cells were positively selected on CD45RA and the negative fraction was taken as the memory subset. Blood was collected by leukapheresis, and PBMCs were isolated by Ficoll-Histopaque density gradient centrifugation and then cryopreserved in liquid nitrogen vapor phase. Analytical flow cytometry was used to check the purity and quantity of every magnetically sorted T cell population. Genomic DNA was isolated from each sorted fraction and quantified by UV absorbance on a Nanodrop 2000c. About this clone itself: What antigen it recognizes has not been identified. Base qualities are missing; no much larger clone stands one base away.

Using the deep immunoSEQ assay, TCR CDR3 regions were amplified from genomic DNA by multiplex PCR. Genomic DNA extracted from each cell subset was distributed evenly over all wells of several immunoSEQ 96-well plates, and each plate served as one replicate. For sorted subsets, each replicate PCR was loaded with 150 to 250 ng genomic DNA, equivalent to approximately 27,000 T cell genomes. The purified libraries were quantified using a Qubit 3.0 fluorometer, sized with a Bioanalyzer 2100, and then quantified again using the KAPA Library Quantification kit. A separate single-read 150-cycle Illumina NextSeq 550 flow cell was used to sequence each immunoSEQ 96-well plate. Processing in the source paper ran as follows. Because only junctional sequences without quality scores were contained in the immunoSEQ output, filtering matching that applied to full-length reads could not be performed. Sequences were annotated with PyIR, a Python wrapper for IgBLAST v1.9, and V/J genes and CDR3 were assigned using IMGT germline references. Reads were removed for weak V/J assignments (E-value above 1e-6), missing CDR3, stop codons, out-of-frame junctions, or ambiguous translated residues. V3J clonotypes were defined by identical inferred V gene, J gene, and CDR3 amino acid sequence. Percentage overlap between repertoires was calculated by dividing the number of shared unique clonotypes by the size of the smaller repertoire. Repertoire richness was assessed with RTK rarefaction, the Chao1 estimator, and Recon v2.1 estimates of unobserved clonotypes. OLGA was used to compute generation probabilities for all TCRbeta clonotypes that the gDNA method yielded from a handful of donors. Sourced from immuneACCESS, this table was stored by TCRdb with only in-frame sequences that have V and J called. A share of the clones is absent; for the studies checked, an unresolved V gene accounts for under half, and the remainder has no known explanation. That table furnishes V, J and clone size, whereas the DNA furnished D and trimming. The sample yields a few million clones; 85% to 95% were counted once. The top ten clonotypes cover 0.3% to 0.4% of the sample.

What the authors observed across the whole study: The small number of donors limited the genetic and exposure-history diversity represented. Naive subsets generally had larger estimated clonotype richness than memory subsets did. Based on pairwise subsampling, the degree of clonotype sharing among donors was expected to be affected by sequencing depth. Approximately 5% of naive CD4, 3% to 3.5% of naive CD8, about 2.1% of memory CD4, and roughly 0.4% of memory CD8 clonotypes were shared across several donors. Higher generation probabilities were observed for clonotypes shared by all four sorted-subset donors than for non-shared clonotypes. Sampling was limited to blood, and TCR repertoires in tissue likely differ from TCR repertoires in blood. Even with the large sequencing depth, rarefaction of the sorted-subset datasets indicated that sequencing was incomplete.

Trimming takes 6 bases from V and 7 bases from J, and the germline ends sit 15 bases apart. Via the germline V gene, CDR1 is SGHTA and CDR2 FQGNSA. The CDR3 covers 14 residues, taking in both the cysteine and the phenylalanine. Here the CDR3 DNA is all that survives: 42 bases in frame from base 1. This TCR came from a man between 18 and 35 years old in good health. Some clones in this sample may be carry-over from other donors' samples. The source material was naive CD4+ T cells from PBMCs. Reading the label with the study, this specimen's cell subset or site is: CD45RA+ positively selected. The sequence joins TRBV7-2 to TRBJ1-4; the D gene is unclear. The DNA is as follows: TGTGCCAGCAGAGAGGACGTCTCCGGTGAAAAACTGTTTTTT. It specifies CASREDVSGEKLFF.